A selection of T cell receptor beta chains follows, all from one sample in a study of vaccination and CD4 T cells after COVID-19. TCRdb reanalysed the PCR reads using MiXCR and keeps one entry per CDR3 protein. Seen here are about 9,100 distinct CDR3 sequences, more than 65% observed once, and the top ten hold about two fifths. The antigens for these receptors are not known. The material sequenced was CD4+ T cells from blood, cultured in vitro. The receptors derive from a human donor who had recovered from COVID-19. Both conserved end residues are part of each CDR3.

cdr3_length: 14
j_call: TRBJ2-1
v_call: TRBV20-1
cdr3_aa: CSARGTSGNYEQFF

cdr3_length: 16
j_call: TRBJ2-1
v_call: TRBV5-4
cdr3_aa: CASSNPTSGRYNEQFF

cdr3_length: 14
j_call: TRBJ2-7
v_call: TRBV20-1
cdr3_aa: CSAREPGLGYEQYF

cdr3_length: 16
j_call: TRBJ2-7
v_call: TRBV27
cdr3_aa: CASRPLGSGRSYEQYF

cdr3_length: 14
j_call: TRBJ1-1
v_call: TRBV28
cdr3_aa: CASSWDRGNTEAFF

cdr3_length: 12
j_call: TRBJ2-1
v_call: TRBV20-1
cdr3_aa: CSASGPYNEQFF

cdr3_length: 17
j_call: TRBJ2-3
v_call: TRBV7-9
cdr3_aa: CASSRAGVGLSTDTQYF

cdr3_length: 15
j_call: TRBJ1-1
v_call: TRBV2
cdr3_aa: CASSKEGAGNTEAFF

cdr3_length: 16
j_call: TRBJ1-1
v_call: TRBV6-1
cdr3_aa: CASSSGTGGVWSEAFF

cdr3_length: 13
j_call: TRBJ1-2
v_call: TRBV11-2
cdr3_aa: CASSSDRTYGYTF

cdr3_length: 15
j_call: TRBJ1-6
v_call: TRBV19
cdr3_aa: CASKINRGANSPLHF

cdr3_length: 17
j_call: TRBJ2-3
v_call: TRBV7-2
cdr3_aa: CASSFAFLGGATDTQYF

cdr3_length: 17
j_call: TRBJ1-6
v_call: TRBV6-5
cdr3_aa: CASSYSIAGRVSSPLHF

cdr3_length: 16
j_call: TRBJ2-5
v_call: TRBV20-1
cdr3_aa: CSAPRAGGRRQETQYF

cdr3_length: 15
j_call: TRBJ1-3
v_call: TRBV20-1
cdr3_aa: CSAGWGAFSGNTIYF

cdr3_length: 15
j_call: TRBJ1-6
v_call: TRBV6-5
cdr3_aa: CASSSGRGMNSPLHF

cdr3_length: 17
j_call: TRBJ2-3
v_call: TRBV15
cdr3_aa: CATSRRLGGEGTDTQYF

cdr3_length: 13
j_call: TRBJ1-5
v_call: TRBV20-1
cdr3_aa: CSAGRGMGQPQHF

cdr3_length: 13
j_call: TRBJ2-3
v_call: TRBV21-1
cdr3_aa: CASNPGGADTQYF

cdr3_length: 16
j_call: TRBJ1-5
v_call: TRBV19
cdr3_aa: CASKSFGQGNGQPQHF

cdr3_length: 15
j_call: TRBJ1-2
v_call: TRBV12-3/TRBV12-4
cdr3_aa: CASSLGAYSGYGYTF

cdr3_length: 14
j_call: TRBJ2-7
v_call: TRBV7-2
cdr3_aa: CASSLRGETYEQYF

cdr3_length: 13
j_call: TRBJ1-2
v_call: TRBV20-1
cdr3_aa: CSVTPGQNYGYTF

cdr3_length: 15
j_call: TRBJ1-2
v_call: TRBV10-3
cdr3_aa: CASTRDRAANYGYTF

cdr3_length: 16
j_call: TRBJ1-2
v_call: TRBV2
cdr3_aa: CASSVLRGTGGYGYTF

cdr3_length: 15
j_call: TRBJ1-4
v_call: TRBV7-2
cdr3_aa: CASSVDRGFTEKLFF

cdr3_length: 16
j_call: TRBJ2-3
v_call: TRBV6-1
cdr3_aa: CASSEARLAVTDTQYF

cdr3_length: 13
j_call: TRBJ1-1
v_call: TRBV6-1
cdr3_aa: CASSRGQSTEAFF

cdr3_length: 16
j_call: TRBJ1-5
v_call: TRBV12-3/TRBV12-4
cdr3_aa: CASSFGEWGGGQPQHF

cdr3_length: 15
j_call: TRBJ1-5
v_call: TRBV2
cdr3_aa: CASSGEQGLNQPQHF

cdr3_length: 12
j_call: TRBJ1-1
v_call: TRBV6-5
cdr3_aa: CASSYLEGKAFF

cdr3_length: 14
j_call: TRBJ2-2
v_call: TRBV6-4
cdr3_aa: CASKELAGTGELFF

cdr3_length: 12
j_call: TRBJ1-2
v_call: TRBV29-1
cdr3_aa: CSVVGSGQGYTF

cdr3_length: 15
j_call: TRBJ2-3
v_call: TRBV10-1
cdr3_aa: CASSEAPSSTDTQYF

cdr3_length: 14
j_call: TRBJ2-3
v_call: TRBV29-1
cdr3_aa: CSVEGTGGTDTQYF

cdr3_length: 14
j_call: TRBJ1-1
v_call: TRBV6-2/TRBV6-3
cdr3_aa: CASSYSSQLDEAFF

cdr3_length: 16
j_call: TRBJ1-5
v_call: TRBV20-1
cdr3_aa: CSARAPDRGRSQPQHF

cdr3_length: 15
j_call: TRBJ2-7
v_call: TRBV6-1
cdr3_aa: CASSRDRGIPYEQYF

cdr3_length: 15
j_call: TRBJ1-1
v_call: TRBV18
cdr3_aa: CASSQTGGMNTEAFF

cdr3_length: 14
j_call: .
v_call: TRBV28
cdr3_aa: CASQGGSPTVEQYF

cdr3_length: 14
j_call: TRBJ1-6
v_call: TRBV28
cdr3_aa: CASSLGQVGSPLHF

cdr3_length: 14
j_call: TRBJ1-6
v_call: TRBV27
cdr3_aa: CASSWRSNNSPLHF

cdr3_length: 15
j_call: TRBJ1-1
v_call: TRBV20-1
cdr3_aa: CSASVQGWGGTEAFF

cdr3_length: 14
j_call: TRBJ1-5
v_call: TRBV28
cdr3_aa: CASSLVYSNQPQHF

cdr3_length: 15
j_call: TRBJ1-5
v_call: TRBV6-1
cdr3_aa: CASSEAGGSNQPQHF

cdr3_length: 13
j_call: TRBJ2-5
v_call: TRBV11-3
cdr3_aa: CASSPTGKETQYF

cdr3_length: 15
j_call: TRBJ1-5
v_call: TRBV6-1
cdr3_aa: CASSEGLDPNQPQHF

cdr3_length: 12
j_call: TRBJ1-2
v_call: TRBV7-2
cdr3_aa: CASSSTGTRRVF

cdr3_length: 15
j_call: TRBJ2-5
v_call: TRBV20-1
cdr3_aa: CSASPRFALGETQYF

cdr3_length: 14
j_call: TRBJ1-2
v_call: TRBV24-1
cdr3_aa: CATSEPPTNYGYTF

cdr3_length: 14
j_call: TRBJ2-2
v_call: TRBV27
cdr3_aa: CASSSGQPTGELFF

cdr3_length: 14
j_call: TRBJ1-6
v_call: TRBV20-1
cdr3_aa: CSASPQGWNSPLHF

cdr3_length: 15
j_call: TRBJ2-3
v_call: TRBV5-4
cdr3_aa: CASSLEDSYTDTQYF

cdr3_length: 14
j_call: TRBJ1-1
v_call: TRBV7-2
cdr3_aa: CASSYAGGGSEAFF